This is a list of T cell receptor beta chains from one sample in a study of human thymus T cells. The table came from immunoSEQ multiplex PCR; TCRdb's copy has only in-frame clones and leaves some out. The repertoire has roughly 130,000 clones, around 96% of them found once; the top ten carry 0.024%. The sample comprised thymus tissue. These TCRs come from a boy younger than two with a congenital heart defect but otherwise immunologically healthy. CDR3s include the opening cysteine and the closing phenylalanine or tryptophan. The D gene is left open where the match is weak. Clone size is given for some rows only: seen once, a few or many times, or a class if the clone is expanded.

TRBJ2-2 NA NA TRBV4-1 13 CASRKGGTGELFF TGCGCCAGCAGGAAGGGGGGGACTGGGGAGCTGTTTTTT
TRBJ1-6 NA NA TRBV5-1 14 CASSLGQNNSPLHF TGCGCCAGCAGCTTGGGACAAAATAATTCACCCCTCCACTTT
TRBJ2-5 TRBD2 once TRBV4-1 16 CASSQDRAGGGETQYF TGCGCCAGCAGCCAAGATAGAGCGGGGGGTGGGGAGACCCAGTACTTC
TRBJ2-5 TRBD2 NA TRBV29-1 13 CSAKLAATETQYF TGCAGCGCGAAACTAGCGGCCACAGAGACCCAGTACTTC
TRBJ2-5 NA NA TRBV5-1 13 CASSLARMETQYF TGCGCCAGCAGCTTGGCCAGGATGGAGACCCAGTACTTC
TRBJ2-3 NA NA TRBV2 18 CASSEVQGGRLSTDTQYF TGTGCCAGCAGTGAAGTACAGGGAGGGAGGTTAAGCACAGATACGCAGTATTTT
TRBJ2-2 TRBD2 once TRBV10-2 16 CASNRTRGGQTGELFF TGCGCCAGCAACCGAACCCGGGGGGGCCAGACCGGGGAGCTGTTTTTT
TRBJ1-2 NA NA TRBV28 15 CASSLNRGEGYGYTF TGTGCCAGCAGTTTAAACCGGGGCGAGGGCTATGGCTACACCTTC
TRBJ1-1 NA NA TRBV5-6 14 CASSLAGDNTEAFF TGTGCCAGCAGCTTGGCCGGGGATAACACTGAAGCTTTCTTT
TRBJ1-2 TRBD1 NA TRBV28 15 CASAFEGAPVYGYTF TGTGCCAGCGCTTTCGAGGGGGCGCCGGTCTATGGCTACACCTTC
TRBJ1-4 NA NA TRBV27 18 CASSFITAGIGTNEKLFF TGTGCCAGCAGTTTCATTACAGCAGGGATAGGGACTAATGAAAAACTGTTTTTT
TRBJ2-7 NA NA TRBV11-2 15 CASSKKGDPTYEQYF TGTGCCAGCAGCAAAAAAGGGGATCCGACCTACGAGCAGTACTTC
TRBJ2-3 NA NA TRBV7-2 15 CASSLEDPSTDTQYF TGTGCCAGCAGCTTAGAGGACCCCAGCACAGATACGCAGTATTTT
TRBJ2-5 NA NA TRBV14 14 CASSQFPGLETQYF TGTGCCAGCAGCCAATTTCCGGGGTTGGAGACCCAGTACTTC
TRBJ2-5 NA NA TRBV6-1 15 CASSGGRESQETQYF TGTGCCAGCAGTGGCGGACGGGAAAGTCAAGAGACCCAGTACTTC
TRBJ2-1 NA NA TRBV4-2 12 CASSQEGAEQFF TGTGCCAGCAGCCAAGAGGGGGCTGAGCAGTTCTTC
TRBJ1-2 TRBD1 NA TRBV19 15 CASSIQSRGLRGYTF TGTGCCAGTAGTATCCAGTCCAGGGGGCTTCGGGGCTACACCTTC
TRBJ2-5 NA NA TRBV4-1 18 CASSQDRRTERATWAQYF TGCGCCAGCAGCCAAGATAGGCGAACTGAGCGCGCCACTTGGGCCCAGTACTTC
TRBJ1-3 NA NA TRBV5-4 12 CASSFNGNTIYF TGTGCCAGCAGCTTTAATGGAAACACCATATATTTT
TRBJ1-1 NA NA TRBV4-3 16 CASSQGVTGLQDKAFF TGCGCCAGCAGCCAAGGTGTCACGGGACTACAGGATAAAGCTTTCTTT
TRBJ2-7 NA NA TRBV7-8 15 CASSSETVSSYEQYF TGTGCCAGCAGCTCCGAGACCGTTAGCTCCTACGAGCAGTACTTC
TRBJ2-1 NA NA TRBV2 17 CASSGLWRASSYNEQFF TGTGCCAGCAGTGGCCTCTGGCGGGCAAGCTCCTACAATGAGCAGTTCTTC
TRBJ2-1 NA NA TRBV28 17 CASRQRTNMKHHIEQFF TGTGCCAGCAGACAGCGGACCAATATGAAACACCACATTGAGCAGTTCTTC
TRBJ2-2 TRBD2 NA TRBV6-1 15 CASSSGTSGSGELFF TGTGCCAGCAGTTCCGGGACTAGCGGATCCGGGGAGCTGTTTTTT
TRBJ1-2 NA NA TRBV7-9 14 CASSSIQDASGYTF TGTGCCAGCAGCTCGATTCAGGACGCCTCTGGCTACACCTTC
TRBJ1-6 NA NA TRBV4-1 15 CASSQVTVHNSPLHF TGCGCCAGCAGCCAAGTTACAGTCCATAATTCACCCCTCCACTTT
TRBJ2-1 TRBD2 NA TRBV7-9 17 CASSYRLRAGSYNEQFF TGTGCCAGCAGCTATAGACTGCGAGCGGGGAGTTACAATGAGCAGTTCTTC
TRBJ1-3 NA NA TRBV15 10 CATAGNTIYF TGTGCCACGGCCGGAAACACCATATATTTT
TRBJ2-7 TRBD2 NA TRBV4-2 18 CASSQDPWTSGSSYEQYF TGTGCCAGCAGCCAAGACCCCTGGACTAGCGGGTCGTCCTACGAGCAGTACTTC
TRBJ1-1 NA NA TRBV15 13 CATRFRGSTEAFF TGTGCCACCCGGTTCCGGGGCAGTACTGAAGCTTTCTTT
TRBJ2-2 TRBD1 NA TRBV7-9 15 CASRLLGQGSGELFF TGTGCCAGCAGACTTCTGGGACAGGGCTCCGGGGAGCTGTTTTTT
TRBJ2-1 TRBD1 NA TRBV18 14 CASSGQGAHNEQFF TGTGCCAGCTCCGGACAGGGGGCCCACAATGAGCAGTTCTTC
TRBJ1-6 NA NA TRBV28 16 CASSLWRGAYNSPLHF TGTGCCAGCAGTTTATGGCGCGGGGCCTATAATTCACCCCTCCACTTT
TRBJ2-3 NA NA TRBV6-5 16 CASSWPGPAGTDTQYF TGTGCCAGCAGTTGGCCGGGCCCGGCGGGCACAGATACGCAGTATTTT
TRBJ2-7 TRBD1 NA TRBV28 14 CASSYVTGGYEQYF TGTGCCAGCAGTTACGTTACAGGGGGCTACGAGCAGTACTTC
TRBJ1-1 NA NA TRBV28 16 CASYRRRGMEDTEAFF TGTGCCAGCTACAGACGGCGGGGTATGGAGGACACTGAAGCTTTCTTT
TRBJ1-6 TRBD1 NA TRBV13 15 CASSSWTGNDSPLHF TGTGCCAGCAGCTCCTGGACAGGGAATGACTCACCCCTCCACTTT
TRBJ1-3 NA NA TRBV10-3 16 CAIGIFLPGSGNTIYF TGTGCCATCGGTATATTTCTCCCAGGCTCTGGAAACACCATATATTTT